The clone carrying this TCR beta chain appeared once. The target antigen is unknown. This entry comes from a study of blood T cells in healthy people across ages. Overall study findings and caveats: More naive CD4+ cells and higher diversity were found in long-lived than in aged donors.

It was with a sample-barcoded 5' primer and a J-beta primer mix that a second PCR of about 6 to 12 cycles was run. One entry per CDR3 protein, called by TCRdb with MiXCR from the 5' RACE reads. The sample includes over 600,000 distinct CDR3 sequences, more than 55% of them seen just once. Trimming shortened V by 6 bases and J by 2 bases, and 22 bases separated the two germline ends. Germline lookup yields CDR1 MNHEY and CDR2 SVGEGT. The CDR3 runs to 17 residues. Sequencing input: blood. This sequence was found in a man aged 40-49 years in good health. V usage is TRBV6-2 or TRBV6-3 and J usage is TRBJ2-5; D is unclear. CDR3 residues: CASSHLENWPQQETQYF. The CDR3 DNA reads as TGTGCCAGCAGCCACCTAGAAAATTGGCCCCAACAAGAGACCCAGTACTTC.